This T cell receptor (beta chain) is from a study of cytotoxic CD8 clonotypes in ibrutinib-treated CLL. Study-wide results and caveats: Baseline clonality was higher than in age-matched healthy donors and moved in step with circulating CD8+ T-cell counts.

A remark on this clone: The antigen is undetermined.

This CDR3 has 14 amino acids. The germline CDR1 and CDR2 sequences are SGHAT and FQNNGV. V dropped 5 bases and J dropped 4 bases, with 15 bases sitting between them. The intended depth for sequencing was 1 in 200,000 to 1 in 1 million T cells. Clones were sequenced by immunoSEQ multiplex PCR, and TCRdb holds only the in-frame ones, with some missing. The sample yields fewer than 400,000 clones, roughly two thirds seen once. This chain uses TRBV11-2 with TRBJ2-7; D is possibly TRBD1 (7 bases). This clonotype was obtained from a human donor with chronic lymphocytic leukemia. The sequences come from PBMCs, collected after 36 months of ibrutinib treatment. CDR3 sequence: CASSPAGQFYEQYF. CDR3 sequence (DNA): TGTGCCAGCAGCCCCGCGGGACAGTTTTACGAGCAGTACTTC.